The 26 T cell receptor beta chains below all came from one sample that was sequenced in a study of blood T cell repertoires in COVID-19. The repertoire was sequenced with immunoSEQ multiplex PCR; TCRdb's copy has only in-frame clones and lacks some. The sample yields around 250,000 clones, about 88% seen once. Sequenced: PBMCs or T cells enriched from blood (not recorded which). Receptor source: a man in his thirties or forties with acute COVID-19.

In its sample, this clone was seen a few times. V and J are TRBV2 and TRBJ2-7, with D maybe TRBD2 (5 bases). The V and J ends lost 7 bases and 6 bases respectively, with 16 bases between them. This CDR3 has 13 amino acids. The germline CDR1 and CDR2 sequences are SNHLY and FYNNEI. The CDR3 DNA reads TGTGCCAGCATGAGGTTCCCTCGGGGCGAGCAGTACGTC. This codes for CASMRFPRGEQYV.

The count of this clone is one. DNA for the CDR3: TGTGCCAGCAGCTCAGGATCTAACTATGGCTACACCTTC. Amino acids: CASSSGSNYGYTF. The chain employs TRBV14 and TRBJ1-2, with D unclear. Germline values: CDR1 SGHDN, CDR2 FVKESK. Trimming shortened V by 5 bases and J by 0 bases, and 7 bases separated the two germline ends. There are 13 residues in the CDR3.

The chain recombines TRBV11-2 with TRBJ2-2; 8 nucleotides align to TRBD2. The junction had 15 bases not matched to a gene; V was cut back by 7 bases and J by 2 bases. CDR3 length: 18 amino acids. Germline CDR1 is SGHAT and CDR2 is FQNNGV. The CDR3 spells CASIISRSGRVNTGELFF. CDR3 DNA: TGTGCCAGCATTATTTCCAGGTCCGGGAGGGTAAACACCGGGGAGCTGTTTTTT.

The chain carries TRBV14 and TRBJ2-6, with 10 bases that match TRBD2. The CDR3 is 17 residues long. The germline V gene encodes CDR1 SGHDN and CDR2 FVKESK. V lost 3 bases to trimming and J lost 3 bases; unmatched junction nucleotides: 5. The chain's CDR3 is CASSHLAGVFGANVLTF. The DNA for the CDR3 is TGTGCCAGCAGCCATCTAGCGGGAGTCTTTGGGGCCAACGTCCTGACTTTC.

This clone was recorded a few times. The V gene is TRBV25-1, the J gene TRBJ2-2; D is possibly TRBD1 (5 bases). CDR3 length: 16 amino acids. Germline V lookup: CDR1 MGHDK, CDR2 SYGVNS. Trimming shortened V by 0 bases and J by 6 bases, and 14 bases separated the two germline ends. The CDR3 sequence is CASSEYGAGKSGELFF. In DNA, the CDR3 is TGTGCCAGCAGTGAATATGGGGCAGGGAAGTCCGGGGAGCTGTTTTTT.

This clone was recorded once. One end of the junction varies from germline; a read error may be responsible. The chain uses TRBV5-1 and TRBJ1-2; 7 bases line up with TRBD1. The CDR3 covers 14 residues. Germline lookup yields CDR1 SGHRS and CDR2 YFSETQ. The CDR3 DNA reads as TGTGCCAGCAGCTTTGACAGGGATAACTATGGCTACACCTTC. Protein: CASSFDRDNYGYTF.

V and J are TRBV7-6 and TRBJ2-1, with 11 positions matching TRBD2. CDR1 and CDR2 from the germline V gene are SGHVS and FNYEAQ. This CDR3 is built from 17 residues. The J segment lost 3 bases and the V segment lost 1 base, leaving 5 bases of the junction unmatched. The CDR3 here is CASSLELLAGDYNEQFF. CDR3 DNA: TGTGCCAGCAGCTTAGAGCTACTAGCGGGGGACTACAATGAGCAGTTCTTC.

This rearrangement joins TRBV6-5 to TRBJ1-6; tentatively, D is TRBD1 (5 bases). Deletions cut 0 bases from V and 7 bases from J, with 13 bases between. The CDR3 has 16 residues. Germline values: CDR1 MNHEY, CDR2 SVGAGI. The CDR3 DNA sequence: TGTGCCAGCAGTTACTCGATTGTGGCAGGGAATTCACCCCTCCACTTT. This codes for CASSYSIVAGNSPLHF.

The V and J genes are TRBV28 and TRBJ1-2; possibly TRBD1 for D (5 bases). Per the germline V gene, CDR1 is MDHEN and CDR2 is SYDVKM. There are 14 residues in the CDR3. V was trimmed by 6 bases and J by 5 bases, leaving 16 bases between them. DNA of the CDR3: TGTGCCAGCAGGCGGGACGTCGGGGTATATGGCTACACCTTC. It codes for CASRRDVGVYGYTF.

The rearrangement joins TRBV19 to TRBJ2-5; 9 nucleotides match TRBD2. The CDR3 length is 15 residues. The germline gives CDR1 LNHDA, CDR2 SQIVND (reference sequence). V dropped 4 bases and J dropped 1; count of bases not matched to a gene: 4. The CDR3 region is CASSTAGGPQETQYF. CDR3 DNA sequence: TGTGCCAGTAGTACCGCGGGGGGGCCCCAAGAGACCCAGTACTTC.

There are a few counts of this clone. The rearrangement joins TRBV29-1 to TRBJ1-1; 9 bases are shared with TRBD1. Germline V CDR1 and CDR2: SQVTM, ANQGSEA. This CDR3 comprises 14 residues. V shed 3 bases and J 0 bases; nucleotides not matched to a gene: 2. Written as DNA, the CDR3 is TGCAGCGTTGATGGGACAGGGCTGAACACTGAAGCTTTCTTT. Translation: CSVDGTGLNTEAFF.

Note on this clone: One junction end does not reproduce the germline sequence, and a read error may be involved. The chain links TRBV3-1 (or the pseudogene TRBV3-2) to TRBJ1-1; 7 nucleotides align to TRBD1. This CDR3 is built from 16 residues. Germline V gene lookup returns CDR1 LGHDT and CDR2 YNNKEL (reference sequence). CDR3 sequence reads: CASSHPEGQMKTEAFF. The CDR3 region has the DNA TGTGCCAGCAGCCATCCCGAGGGACAGATGAAGACTGAAGCTTTCTTT.

V usage is TRBV10-3 and J usage is TRBJ1-6; 8 bases align to TRBD1. Germline-derived CDR1 and CDR2 are ENHRY and SYGVKD. The CDR3 spans 15 residues. The J segment lost 2 bases and the V segment lost 3 bases, leaving 0 bases of the junction unmatched. This CDR3 reads CAISDRGPYNSPLHF. The CDR3 DNA is TGTGCCATCAGTGACAGGGGGCCCTATAATTCACCCCTCCACTTT.

This chain uses TRBV23-1 with TRBJ1-4; no reliable D call. TRBV23-1 belongs to the ORF category, with a function that is uncertain. With 1 base removed from V and 3 bases from J, the gap between germline ends came to 12 bases. This CDR3 spans 16 amino acids. CDR3 in amino acids: CASSQLIVKPNEKLFF. The CDR3 bases are TGCGCCAGCAGTCAATTAATTGTTAAGCCTAATGAAAAACTGTTTTTT.

To note about this clone: One junction end does not reproduce the germline sequence, and a read error may be involved. J is TRBJ1-1 and V is TRBV11-2; 7 bases match TRBD1. This CDR3 contains 12 residues. CDR1 and CDR2 (germline): SGHAT, FQNNGV. The CDR3 here is CASSPNRDSRLF. The CDR3 bases are TGTGCCAGCAGCCCTAACCGGGACAGCCGGCTCTTT.

J is TRBJ1-4 and V is TRBV14; D is possibly TRBD1 (5 bases). Germline V gene sequence: CDR1 SGHDN, CDR2 FVKESK. The V end lost 2 bases, the J end lost 8 bases, and 15 bases lay between the germline ends. This CDR3 contains 15 residues. DNA of the CDR3: TGTGCCAGCAGCCAATTCTTCCAGGGTGCGGAAAAACTGTTTTTT. This gives the protein CASSQFFQGAEKLFF. The full variable domain, rest sourced from reference TRBV14 and TRBJ1-4, is EAGVTQFPSHSVIEKGQTVTLRCDPISGHDNLYWYRRVMGKEIKFLLHFVKESKQDESGMPNNRFLAERTGGTYSTLKVQPAELEDSGVYFCASSQFFQGAEKLFFGSGTQLSVL.

The CDR3 nucleotides are TGTGCCAGCTCGATGGATCAGACAGTTGGAGAGACCCAGTACTTC. Its translation: CASSMDQTVGETQYF. This rearrangement joins TRBV18 to TRBJ2-5; tentatively, D is TRBD1 (5 bases). The CDR3 is made up of 15 amino acids. Trimming shortened V by 6 bases and J by 4 bases, and 18 bases separated the two germline ends. Germline-derived CDR1 and CDR2 are KGHSH and LQKENI.

The chain recombines TRBV3-1 (or the pseudogene TRBV3-2) with TRBJ1-6; D may be TRBD1 (5 bases). Trimming took off 4 bases at V and 10 bases at J, with 17 bases between the two ends. There are 15 residues in the CDR3. Germline CDR1 and CDR2: LGHDT and YNNKEL (reference sequence). The CDR3 sequence: CASSPTASGYSPLHF. In DNA form, the CDR3 reads TGTGCCAGCAGCCCGACAGCTTCGGGTTACTCACCCCTCCACTTT.

The chain is built from TRBV6-5 and TRBJ2-3; 10 bases map to TRBD1. The J segment lost 13 bases and the V segment lost 4 bases, leaving 5 bases of the junction unmatched. The germline gives CDR1 MNHEY, CDR2 SVGAGI. The length of the CDR3 is 12 residues. Here the CDR3 DNA reads TGTGCCAGCAGTTCCCGGGACAGGGGCAAGTATTTT. Translated: CASSSRDRGKYF.

This chain links TRBV5-4 with TRBJ1-2; 9 nucleotides agree with TRBD1. This CDR3 has 13 residues. Germline trimming cut 7 bases from V and 4 bases from J; bases unmatched to any gene: 5. Germline-derived CDR1 and CDR2 are SGHNT and YYREEE (reference sequence). The CDR3 region has the DNA TGTGCCAGCTGGGACAGGGCGCGCTATGGCTACACCTTC. Protein product: CASWDRARYGYTF.

This chain links TRBV6-5 with TRBJ2-1; D is undetermined. This CDR3 comprises 15 residues. V lost 4 bases and J 0 bases, leaving 10 bases between the germline ends. Germline-derived CDR1 and CDR2 are MNHEY and SVGAGI. CDR3 sequence: CASSLVSNSYNEQFF. The CDR3 DNA is TGTGCCAGCAGTTTAGTGAGCAACTCCTACAATGAGCAGTTCTTC.

V is TRBV7-3 and J is TRBJ2-3; the D gene is possibly TRBD2 (5 bases). CDR1 is SGHTA, CDR2 FQGTGA, per germline. The CDR3 has 14 amino acids. Between the trimmed V and J ends, which lost 2 bases and 3 bases, there was a span of 9 bases. The CDR3: CASSLLGDTDTQYF. CDR3 DNA sequence: TGTGCCAGCAGCTTATTGGGAGATACAGATACGCAGTATTTT. Full variable domain (missing parts from reference TRBV7-3 and TRBJ2-3): GAGVSQTPSNKVTEKGKYVELRCDPISGHTALYWYRQSLGQGPEFLIYFQGTGAADDSGLPNDRFFAVRPEGSVSTLKIQRTERGDSAVYLCASSLLGDTDTQYFGPGTRLTVL.

This sequence joins TRBV9 and TRBJ2-3; D is perhaps TRBD2 (6 bases). CDR1 is SGDLS and CDR2 is YYNGEE in the germline V gene. The CDR3 loop spans 13 amino acids. V lost 2 bases and J 8 bases, leaving 12 bases between the germline ends. The CDR3 DNA reads TGTGCCAGCAGCGTGGAGGGACTTCCTACGCAGTATTTT. Protein sequence: CASSVEGLPTQYF.

The chain is built from TRBV7-2 and TRBJ2-1; 9 bases are a match to TRBD2. V lost 3 bases, J lost 10 bases, and 7 bases stayed unmatched. Germline V CDR1 and CDR2: SGHTA, FQGNSA. The CDR3 runs 14 residues. The chain's CDR3 is CASSLALAGNEQFF. The DNA of the CDR3 is TGTGCCAGCAGCTTGGCGCTAGCGGGAAACGAGCAGTTCTTC.

The chain is built from TRBV4-2 and TRBJ1-4, with TRBD1 matching 10 bases. Germline CDR1 is LGHNA and CDR2 is YNFKEQ. The CDR3 loop spans 15 amino acids. The J segment lost 6 bases and the V segment lost 1 base, leaving 2 bases of the junction unmatched. CDR3 in DNA: TGTGCCAGCAGCCAAGGGACAGGGGGAGATGAAAAACTGTTTTTT. This codes for CASSQGTGGDEKLFF.

This chain joins TRBV15 and TRBJ2-7; D is uncertain. Germline V gene sequence: CDR1 LNHNV, CDR2 YYDKDF (reference sequence). This CDR3 comprises 14 residues. V lost 4 bases and J 0 bases, leaving 10 bases between the germline ends. The CDR3 region has the DNA TGTGCCACCAGCATGTGGCAGAACTCCTACGAGCAGTACGTC. This sequence encodes CATSMWQNSYEQYV.